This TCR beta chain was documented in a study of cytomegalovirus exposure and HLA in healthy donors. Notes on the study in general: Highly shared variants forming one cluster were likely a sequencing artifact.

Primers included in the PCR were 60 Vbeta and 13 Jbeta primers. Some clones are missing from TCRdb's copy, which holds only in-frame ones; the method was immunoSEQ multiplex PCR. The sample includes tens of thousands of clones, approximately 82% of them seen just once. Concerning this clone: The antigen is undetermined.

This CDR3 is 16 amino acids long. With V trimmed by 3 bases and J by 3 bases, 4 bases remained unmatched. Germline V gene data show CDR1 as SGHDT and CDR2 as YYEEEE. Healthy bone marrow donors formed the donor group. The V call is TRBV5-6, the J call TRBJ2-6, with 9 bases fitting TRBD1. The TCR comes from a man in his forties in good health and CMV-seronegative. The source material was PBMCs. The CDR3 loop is CASSSGTGFGANVLTF. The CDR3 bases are TGTGCCAGCAGCTCCGGGACAGGGTTTGGGGCCAACGTCCTGACTTTC.